The subject of this entry is one T cell receptor (beta chain). Its specificity is not known. Germline CDR1 reads SGHVS; CDR2 reads FNYEAQ. The CDR3 sequence is 16 residues long. V shed 6 bases and J 7 bases; nucleotides not matched to a gene: 10. Control samples were healthy donors' buffy coats. This sample stems from a study of STAT5B mutations in CD4+ large granular lymphocyte leukemia. Study-level results: Patient CD4-sorted repertoires stayed more clonal than healthy ones after leukemic-clone removal.

The table came from immunoSEQ multiplex PCR; TCRdb's copy has only in-frame clones and leaves some out. The table lists around 50,000 clones, more than 65% of them singletons. The sequence derives from a human donor in good health. The J gene is TRBJ2-5, the V gene TRBV7-6; 14 nucleotides agree with TRBD2. Sequenced material: CD4+ T cells from blood buffy coats. The CDR3 sequence is CASRDGLAGGHGTQYF. The CDR3 DNA is TGTGCCAGCAGGGACGGACTAGCGGGGGGCCATGGGACCCAGTACTTC.